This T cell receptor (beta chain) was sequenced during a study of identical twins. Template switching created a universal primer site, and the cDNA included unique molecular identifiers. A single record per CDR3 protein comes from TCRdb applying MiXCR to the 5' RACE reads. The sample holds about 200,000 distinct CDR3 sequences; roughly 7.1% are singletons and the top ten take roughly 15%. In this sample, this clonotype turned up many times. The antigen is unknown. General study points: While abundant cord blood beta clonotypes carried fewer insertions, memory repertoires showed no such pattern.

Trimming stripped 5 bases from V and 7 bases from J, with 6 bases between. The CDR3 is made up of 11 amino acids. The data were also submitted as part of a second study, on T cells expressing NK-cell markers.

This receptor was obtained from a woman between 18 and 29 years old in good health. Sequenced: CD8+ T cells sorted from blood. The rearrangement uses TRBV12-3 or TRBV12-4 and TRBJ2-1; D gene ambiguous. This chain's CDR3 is CASSPRNEQFF. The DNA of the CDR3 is TGTGCCAGCAGTCCACGTAATGAGCAGTTCTTC.